This T cell receptor beta chain comes out of a study of CD4 T cells in lung cancer (dated by TCRdb to the late 2010s). Study-level background: In the study, blood T cells of NSCLC patients were screened for responses to candidate mutation-encoded neoepitopes, and neoantigen-specific CD4+ T-cell clones and TCRs were isolated. Tumor and non-adjacent lung tissue came from a handful of patients undergoing curative-intent resections for stage I-III non-small cell lung cancer. Aged 60 to 69 when blood was donated, the resected patients, most of whom were former smokers, had either lung adenocarcinoma or squamous cell carcinoma. Before blood donation, patients had received treatments including platinum chemotherapy, and some received nivolumab or pembrolizumab. TCRB deep sequencing tracked the frequency of neoantigen-specific clonotypes in tumor resections, non-adjacent lung and cultured T-cell products. Broad study findings and their caveats: Some responses derived from blood might reflect in vitro priming of naive T cells or cross-reactivity instead of memory responses to the cancer.

As to this clone: Its antigen remains unidentified. Base qualities were left out, and no much larger clone turns up one base away.

The method behind the library was the immunoSEQ multiplex PCR assay. DNA was isolated using Qiagen DNeasy or QIAamp micro DNA kits, and TCRB was sequenced using the Adaptive Biotechnology human TCRB sequencing kit. Sequencing of TCRB libraries was performed on an Illumina MiSeq. As for the authors' bioinformatics: TCRB sequence data were analyzed using the kit provider's software, and tumor enrichment of clonotype templates was assessed with Fisher's exact test. Here the immuneACCESS table is served through TCRdb, limited to in-frame sequences with V and J called. Missing clones are a known gap in these copies; in checked studies unresolved V genes cover under half, and the rest lacks a known reason. V and J calls plus clone size are reproduced from that table; the DNA served to infer D and trimming. The sample table contains roughly 4,500 clones; only one count was recorded for about 67% of them. The ten largest clones add up to about 16% of the sample.

From cysteine to phenylalanine, the CDR3 is 14 amino acids long. CDR3 DNA is the only sequence kept; it has 42 bases, read in frame from the first base. CDR1 and CDR2 are read off the germline V gene as MNHEY and SVGAGI. V has 6 bases trimmed and J has 5 bases trimmed; junction bases matching no gene number 9. The V and J genes are TRBV6-5 and TRBJ1-1; 7 bases in the junction line up with TRBD1. Sequencing used lung tumor tissue. This TCR came from a man aged 55 to 70 with non-small cell lung cancer. The CDR3 is CASSRDRVGTEAFF. Read as DNA, the sequence is TGTGCCAGCAGCCGCGACAGGGTTGGGACTGAAGCTTTCTTT.